The 23 T cell receptor beta chains below come from one sample, sequenced in a study of tumor and adjacent non-tumor tissue in lung cancer (dated by TCRdb to the late 2010s). Bulk unsorted tissue served as the source for RNA extraction, and RNA quality was assessed using a NanoDrop ND-1000 and an Agilent 2100. Receptors were amplified or captured by multiplex PCR. Sequencing took place on an Illumina HiSeq 2500. TCRbeta libraries were constructed through three rounds of nested PCR with primers (Table S4) according to protocols adapted from ARM-PCR. TCRdb applied fastp at Q25 and MiXCR to the public reads, then kept only in-frame beta chains. Each CDR3 protein gets just one entry, which takes the most common genes and DNA from the rows behind it. A total of about 93,000 distinct CDR3 sequences appear in this sample, about three fifths of them only once. Of the sample, more than 14% is held by the ten largest clones.

Input material: lung tumor tissue. The receptor source for this set is a man between 65 and 85 years old with non-small cell lung cancer.

The rearrangement uses TRBV6-5 and TRBJ2-7; tentative D call: TRBD1 (5 bases). The germline CDR1 and CDR2 sequences are MNHEY and SVGAGI. With 8 bases removed from V and 0 bases from J, the gap between germline ends came to 14 bases. CDR3 length equals 14 residues. The CDR3, as DNA: TGTGCCAGCGGGCGTTACAGGAGCTCCTACGAGCAGTACTTC. It encodes CASGRYRSSYEQYF.

The chain recombines TRBV11-2 with TRBJ1-3; D not certain. This CDR3 comprises 16 residues. V shed 5 bases and J shed 16 bases, with 30 bases lying between them. CDR1 is SGHAT and CDR2 is FQNNGV in the germline V gene. The CDR3: CASSPLRQRAGNIMYF. Here the CDR3 DNA reads TGTGCCAGCAGCCCTCTCCGCCAGAGGGCCGGAAACATCATGTATTTT. The whole variable domain, remainder taken from reference TRBV11-2 and TRBJ1-3, is EAGVAQSPRYKIIEKRQSVAFWCNPISGHATLYWYQQILGQGPKLLIQFQNNGVVDDSQLPKDRFSAERLKGVDSTLKIQPAKLEDSAVYLCASSPLRQRAGNIMYFGEGSWLTVV.

This clonotype was observed a few times. This may be a read error, as it is one base from a much larger clone. V gene TRBV4-1 combines with J gene TRBJ1-5; D might be TRBD1 (5 bases). CDR3 length equals 15 residues. Germline values: CDR1 MGHRA, CDR2 YSYEKL. The CDR3 loop reads CASSPLRGSNQLQHF. In nucleotides, the CDR3 is TGCGCCAGCAGCCCCCTGAGGGGTAGCAATCAGCTCCAGCATTTT.

Comments on this clonotype: At one of its ends the junction is not consistent with the germline gene, which may arise from a read error. The rearrangement uses TRBV5-4 and TRBJ2-3; TRBD2 matches at 7 bases. CDR1 SGHNT and CDR2 YYREEE come from the germline V gene (reference sequence). This CDR3 contains 14 residues. The CDR3 region has the DNA TGTGCCAACAGCCGGGGGAGGGGCACAGATACGCAGTATTTT. Translation: CANSRGRGTDTQYF.

This clonotype was recorded many times. The V and J genes are TRBV6-6 and TRBJ2-7, with 9 bases fitting TRBD1. Trimming at V came to 2 bases and at J to 5 bases, leaving 4 bases not matched to a gene. Germline CDR1 MNHNY, CDR2 SVGAGI (reference sequence). This CDR3 has 14 residues. The CDR3 here is CASSYPTGGHEQYF. The CDR3 nucleotides read TGTGCCAGCAGTTACCCGACAGGGGGGCACGAGCAGTACTTC.

As regards this clonotype: A read error may explain this, as a much larger clone is one base away. The chain is built from TRBV6-5 and TRBJ2-4; 7 bases match TRBD1. From germline, CDR1 is MNHEY and CDR2 SVGAGI. The CDR3 is 17 residues long. This chain's CDR3 is CASSYSMDRLAENIQYF. CDR3 in DNA: TGTGCCAGCAGTTACTCAATGGACAGGCTAGCCGAAAACATTCAGTACTTC.

This clonotype was seen many times. V is TRBV12-3 or TRBV12-4 and J is TRBJ1-5; D perhaps matches TRBD1 (5 bases). This CDR3 comprises 15 residues. The V and J ends lost 5 bases and 4 bases respectively, with 15 bases between them. The CDR3 reads CASSTGPAPNQPQHF. In nucleotides, the CDR3 is TGTGCCAGCAGTACAGGCCCCGCTCCTAATCAGCCCCAGCATTTT.

Turning to this clonotype: A read error may account for a junction end that differs from germline. The chain recombines TRBV11-2 with TRBJ2-5; the match to TRBD1 covers 8 bases. Germline values: CDR1 SGHAT, CDR2 FQNNGV. There are 15 residues in the CDR3. CDR3 nucleotide sequence: TGTGCCAGCAGCTGGACCGGGACAGGTCAAGAGACTCAGTACTTC. Amino acids: CASSWTGTGQETQYF.

The chain joins TRBV5-1 to TRBJ2-7; unclear D gene. From germline, CDR1 is SGHRS and CDR2 YFSETQ. Trimming cost V 5 bases and J 4 bases, with 16 bases left between them. The CDR3 totals 14 residues. CDR3: CASRRWDGPYEQYF. CDR3 sequence (DNA): TGCGCCAGCAGGCGTTGGGATGGCCCGTACGAGCAGTACTTC.

This chain links TRBV11-2 with TRBJ2-7; 7 bases align to TRBD1. The CDR3 is 13 amino acids. Per germline, CDR1 SGHAT and CDR2 FQNNGV. Trimming took 5 bases from V and 5 from J; bases not matched to a gene: 6. CDR3 coding DNA: TGTGCCAGCAGCGCGGACAGGCTCAACGAGCAGTACTTC. It specifies CASSADRLNEQYF. The full variable domain, completed using reference TRBV11-2 and TRBJ2-7, is EAGVAQSPRYKIIEKRQSVAFWCNPISGHATLYWYQQILGQGPKLLIQFQNNGVVDDSQLPKDRFSAERLKGVDSTLKIQPAKLEDSAVYLCASSADRLNEQYFGPGTRLTVT.

A note on this clonotype: The junction departs from the called germline gene at one end, perhaps through a read error. This chain uses TRBV6-5 with TRBJ2-6; D is possibly TRBD2 (5 bases). The length of the CDR3 is 16 residues. Germline V lookup: CDR1 MNHEY, CDR2 SVGAGI. This CDR3 reads CASSYLAGSWANLLIF. The CDR3 coding sequence is TGTGCCAGCAGTTACCTGGCGGGCTCTTGGGCCAACCTCCTGATTTTC.

Only a few counts were recorded for this clonotype. A read error may explain this, as a much larger clone is one base away. The chain is built from TRBV6-6 and TRBJ1-4; D unclear. The V end lost 7 bases, the J end lost 4 bases, and 22 bases lay between the germline ends. Germline assignment: CDR1 MNHNY and CDR2 SVGAGI (reference sequence). The CDR3 has 17 amino acids. The CDR3 loop is CASTPVTWESHNEKLFF. In DNA, the CDR3 is TGTGCCAGCACCCCCGTTACGTGGGAGAGCCATAATGAAAAACTGTTTTTT.

This clonotype occurred many times. The rearrangement uses TRBV6-5 and TRBJ1-1; 7 bases agree with TRBD1. Looked up from germline, CDR1 is MNHEY and CDR2 is SVGAGI. J gave up 3 bases and V 6 bases, and 10 bases lay outside the gene matches. The CDR3 totals 15 residues. The CDR3 DNA sequence: TGTGCCAGCAGCTATGGGGTCCAGGGGGACACTGAAGCTTTCTTT. It translates to CASSYGVQGDTEAFF.

This clonotype was observed many times. This chain joins TRBV29-1 and TRBJ1-2; a weak D match, TRBD1 (5 bases). The CDR3 length is 13 residues. Per germline, CDR1 SQVTM and CDR2 ANQGSEA. With 3 bases removed from V and 6 bases from J, the gap between germline ends came to 14 bases. DNA for the CDR3: TGCAGCGTTGAGGGACTTGCCACGGATGGCTACACCTTC. It encodes CSVEGLATDGYTF.

The table lists this clonotype with a count of one. This sequence may be a read error, since a much larger clone differs from it by one base. J is TRBJ2-3 and V is TRBV13; D unresolved. Germline-derived CDR1 and CDR2 are PRHDT and FYEKMQ (reference sequence). The CDR3 spans 11 residues. The CDR3 DNA is TGTGCCACCAGCTCCCTCGATACGCAGTATTTT. Its protein product is CATSSLDTQYF. The variable domain in full, completed from reference TRBV13 and TRBJ2-3, reads AAGVIQSPRHLIKEKRETATLKCYPIPRHDTVYWYQQGPGQDPQFLISFYEKMQSDKGSIPDRFSAQQFSDYHSELNMSSLELGDSALYFCATSSLDTQYFGPGTRLTVL.

For this clonotype: Here the CDR3 omits its conserved ending phenylalanine or tryptophan, so a read error is the likely source. The V call is TRBV10-3, the J call TRBJ2-7, with 11 bases matching TRBD1. The CDR3 covers 14 residues. Germline V gene lookup returns CDR1 ENHRY and CDR2 SYGVKD. J gave up 9 bases and V 4 bases, and 8 bases lay outside the gene matches. CDR3 in DNA: TGTGCCATCAGTGGCCGGGACAGGGGGTTCGCGCAGTACCTC. Translation gives CAISGRDRGFAQYL.

The gene calls are TRBV28 and TRBJ2-6; 9 bases align to TRBD1. The V and J ends lost 6 bases and 4 bases, in that order; junction bases with no gene match: 1. There are 14 residues in the CDR3. Germline assignment: CDR1 MDHEN and CDR2 SYDVKM. For the CDR3, the DNA is TGTGCCAGCAGGACAGGGGGGGGGGCCAACGTCCTGACTTTC. Amino acid sequence: CASRTGGGANVLTF.

Comments on this clonotype: One base away lies a much larger clone, so this may be a sequencing read error. V is TRBV4-1 and J is TRBJ2-1, with D tentatively TRBD2 (5 bases). The germline V and J ends were trimmed by 4 bases and 1 base, with 17 bases remaining between them. Germline CDR1 MGHRA, CDR2 YSYEKL. CDR3 length: 17 amino acids. CDR3: CASSLASSKPSYNEQFF. In DNA, the CDR3 is TGCGCCAGCAGCCTCGCTAGCAGTAAGCCTTCCTACAATGAGCAGTTCTTC.

This clonotype was counted only a few times. At one end the junction does not follow the germline gene, possibly because of a read error. The V gene is TRBV10-1, the J gene TRBJ2-1, with 8 nucleotides matching TRBD1. There are 14 residues in the CDR3. The germline gives CDR1 WNHNN, CDR2 SYGVQD (reference sequence). The CDR3, as DNA: TGCGCCATCGCCGGGACAGGCCTCTACAATGAGCAGCTCTTC. Translation: CAIAGTGLYNEQLF.

The rearrangement joins TRBV11-2 to TRBJ2-1; 8 bases match TRBD2. Germline CDR1 reads SGHAT; CDR2 reads FQNNGV. Trimming at V came to 5 bases and at J to 15 bases, leaving 24 bases not matched to a gene. The CDR3 runs 17 residues. The CDR3 bases are TGTGCCAGCAGCCCGGGACTAGGAAGGAACTCCTACAATGAGTTGTTCTTC. Protein sequence: CASSPGLGRNSYNELFF.

Of note for this clonotype: This CDR3 is missing its conserved last phenylalanine or tryptophan, likely due to a read error. The chain couples TRBV28 to TRBJ2-7; TRBD2 agrees at 7 bases. CDR1 MDHEN and CDR2 SYDVKM come from the germline V gene. The CDR3 consists of 12 residues. J was trimmed by 3 bases and V by 7 bases; bases with no gene match: 3. The CDR3 loop reads CASTVAGYEQYL. In nucleotides, the CDR3 is TGTGCCAGCACGGTAGCGGGCTACGAGCAGTACTTA.

The rearrangement uses TRBV11-3 and TRBJ2-2, with D possibly being TRBD1 (6 bases). Germline-derived CDR1 and CDR2 are SGHNT and YENEEA. The CDR3 loop spans 15 amino acids. The V end was cut by 5 bases, the J end by 4 bases, with 14 bases between. CDR3 nucleotides: TGTGCCAGCAGCCCGGGGACAAGGCCCACCGGGGAGCTGTTTTTT. Translating gives CASSPGTRPTGELFF.

The chain combines TRBV11-1 with TRBJ2-6, with D perhaps matching TRBD1 (6 bases). Germline-derived CDR1 and CDR2 are SGHAT and FQDESV (reference sequence). The CDR3 length is 15 residues. CDR3 nucleotides: TGTGAGAGTTGCCTTAGGGGGACCGGGGCCAACGTCCTGACTTTC. Protein product: CESCLRGTGANVLTF.